These T cell receptor beta chains were read from a single sample in a study of breast tumors, draining lymph nodes, adjacent tissues. TCRdb passed the multiplex PCR reads through MiXCR, listing each CDR3 protein once. Among approximately 130,000 distinct CDR3 sequences listed, roughly 20% were seen once. Material for sequencing was axillary lymph node tissue. The source of these receptors is a female donor with breast cancer. Some clones in this sample may be carry-over from other donors' samples. The CDR3 runs from the conserved cysteine through the conserved F or W. The order of the fields is CDR3 protein, CDR3 DNA, D gene, clone size, V gene, J gene. A D gene is named only where the DNA matches it firmly. Size is stated for part of the rows, as once, few or many counts, or as a class when the clone is expanded.

CASSRSTDPNYGYTF	TGTGCCAGCTCACGCTCGACAGACCCTAACTATGGCTACACCTTC	.	many	TRBV18	TRBJ1-2
CATSKHQNTGELFF	TGTGCCACCAGTAAACACCAGAACACCGGGGAGCTGTTTTTT	.	many	TRBV24-1	TRBJ2-2
CASSLTGQRPTDTQYF	TGTGCCAGCAGCTTAACAGGTCAGCGACCCACAGATACGCAGTATTTT	.	many	TRBV7-6	TRBJ2-3
CAWGLETQYF	TGTGCCTGGGGCCTAGAGACCCAGTACTTC	.	.	TRBV30	TRBJ2-5
CASSGRGSGRAHEQFF	TGTGCCAGCTCGGGGCGGGGTAGCGGGAGGGCCCATGAGCAGTTCTTC	TRBD2	many	TRBV19	TRBJ2-1
CASSPASGSQHF	TGTGCCAGCAGTCCCGCGAGCGGGTCCCAGCATTTT	.	many	TRBV7-6	TRBJ1-5
CAGSQDQGRYERYF	TGTGCCGGCAGCCAAGATCAGGGGAGGTACGAGCGGTACTTC	.	.	TRBV4-2	TRBJ2-7
CGARVGRGNEQFF	TGCGGTGCTAGAGTCGGGCGGGGCAATGAGCAGTTCTTC	.	.	TRBV20-1	TRBJ2-1
CASSLRQSNQPQHF	TGTGCCAGCAGCCTCCGACAGAGCAATCAGCCCCAGCATTTT	.	few	TRBV3-1	TRBJ1-5
CASSGGGSTYNEQFF	TGTGCCAGCAGCGGAGGCGGGTCTACCTACAATGAGCAGTTCTTC	.	.	TRBV7-9	TRBJ2-1
CASRPASSYNSPLHF	TGTGCCAGCAGACCAGCAAGCTCCTATAATTCACCCCTCCACTTT	.	.	TRBV28	TRBJ1-6
CASGLVPGDTQYF	TGTGCTAGTGGTTTGGTACCCGGGGATACGCAGTATTTT	.	many	TRBV12-5	TRBJ2-3
CASSLVPSGAGYEQYF	TGCGCCAGCAGCTTGGTCCCGTCAGGTGCGGGCTACGAGCAGTACTTC	.	many	TRBV5-1	TRBJ2-7
CASSFRSSDTQYF	TGTGCCAGCAGCTTCCGCAGCTCAGATACGCAGTATTTT	.	many	TRBV5-6	TRBJ2-3
CASSLGGTNQPQHF	TGTGCCAGCAGCTTAGGTGGCACAAATCAGCCCCAGCATTTT	.	many	TRBV7-8	TRBJ1-5
CASSYSGETQYF	TGTGCCAGCAGTTACTCTGGGGAGACCCAGTACTTC	.	many	TRBV6-5	TRBJ2-5
CASSQDLTEDQPQHF	TGTGCCAGCAGCCAAGACTTGACAGAAGATCAGCCCCAGCATTTT	.	.	TRBV3-1	TRBJ1-5
CAISEQYNQPQHF	TGTGCCATCAGTGAACAATACAATCAGCCCCAGCATTTT	.	many	TRBV10-3	TRBJ1-5
CASTLGRLFDEQFF	TGTGCCAGCACCCTGGGACGTCTCTTTGATGAGCAGTTCTTC	.	many	TRBV7-8	TRBJ2-1
CSVRGASGGNTDTQYF	TGCAGTGTCAGAGGGGCTAGCGGGGGAAACACAGATACGCAGTATTTT	TRBD2	many	TRBV20-1	TRBJ2-3
CASSLGPGGDGENEQYF	TGTGCCAGCAGCCTAGGCCCGGGCGGGGATGGGGAGAACGAGCAGTACTTC	.	many	TRBV13	TRBJ2-7
CATSDLSGNEQFF	TGTGCCACCAGTGACCTTAGCGGCAATGAGCAGTTCTTC	.	many	TRBV24-1	TRBJ2-1
CSAHTSGTGPLNYGYTF	TGCAGTGCCCACACCTCCGGGACAGGCCCATTGAACTATGGCTACACCTTC	TRBD1	many	TRBV20-1	TRBJ1-2
CASRKAGTLGWSSGNTIYF	TGTGCCAGTAGGAAAGCCGGGACACTTGGATGGAGCTCTGGAAACACCATATATTTT	.	few	TRBV19	TRBJ1-3
CASSFSGGEDTQYF	TGTGCCAGCAGCTTCTCCGGGGGCGAAGATACGCAGTATTTT	.	many	TRBV7-2	TRBJ2-3
CASSLEAAGRVTGELFF	TGTGCCAGCAGCTTAGAAGCAGCTGGAAGGGTCACCGGGGAGCTGTTTTTT	.	few	TRBV7-6	TRBJ2-2
CSVPDQGYGYTF	TGCAGCGTCCCGGACCAGGGATATGGCTACACCTTC	.	many	TRBV29-1	TRBJ1-2
CASSEVLLLVNEQFF	TGTGCCAGCAGTGAAGTACTACTCCTAGTCAATGAGCAGTTCTTC	.	many	TRBV6-1	TRBJ2-1
CSVEGTGANEKLFF	TGCAGCGTTGAAGGGACAGGGGCTAATGAAAAACTGTTTTTT	TRBD1	many	TRBV29-1	TRBJ1-4
CASSPPGAGADTQYF	TGTGCCAGCAGCCCTCCGGGGGCAGGCGCAGATACGCAGTATTTT	.	many	TRBV7-8	TRBJ2-3